This is a list of T cell receptor beta chains from one sample in a study of cytomegalovirus exposure and HLA in healthy donors. Measured with immunoSEQ multiplex PCR; TCRdb has only the in-frame clones, and not every one. The repertoire consists of 100,000 or so clones, with more than 65% occurring once and the leading ten covering 0.9% to 1.5%. Sequenced sample: PBMCs. The receptors originated from a woman under 30 in good health and CMV-seronegative. The CDR3 runs from the conserved cysteine through the conserved F or W. The D gene is left open where the match is weak. For some rows the clone size is stated as once, few or many, or as a class when expanded; others skip it.

D	size	V	J	CDR3	DNA
NA	NA	TRBV7-9	TRBJ1-4	CASRSDRTTNEKLFF	TGTGCCAGCAGGAGCGACAGAACAACTAATGAAAAACTGTTTTTT
NA	NA	TRBV11-2	TRBJ2-3	CASSPGGGGGTDTQYF	TGTGCCAGCAGCCCCGGAGGAGGGGGGGGCACAGATACGCAGTATTTT
NA	NA	TRBV27	TRBJ2-1	CASSPAPRFDEQFF	TGTGCCAGCAGTCCTGCCCCTAGATTCGATGAGCAGTTCTTC
NA	NA	TRBV9	TRBJ1-2	CASSVDLGGYGYTF	TGTGCCAGCAGCGTGGACCTCGGAGGCTATGGCTACACCTTC
NA	NA	TRBV5-1	TRBJ2-5	CASSSVQTQYF	TGCGCCAGCAGCTCGGTTCAGACCCAGTACTTC
TRBD1	NA	TRBV6-5	TRBJ2-3	CASSHRDRVSDTQYF	TGTGCCAGCAGTCACCGGGACAGGGTTTCGGATACGCAGTATTTT
TRBD2	NA	TRBV28	TRBJ2-3	CASSPGGGGTDTQYF	TGTGCCAGCAGTCCGGGGGGGGGTGGGACAGATACGCAGTATTTT
TRBD2	NA	TRBV5-1	TRBJ2-5	CASSLRLAETQYF	TGCGCCAGCAGCTTGAGACTAGCCGAGACCCAGTACTTC
TRBD2	NA	TRBV7-9	TRBJ2-1	CASSTMGLAYNEQFF	TGTGCCAGCAGCACCATGGGACTAGCTTACAATGAGCAGTTCTTC
TRBD2	NA	TRBV6-6	TRBJ2-2	CASRPPGGGANGELFF	TGTGCCAGCAGGCCCCCGGGCGGGGGGGCAAACGGGGAGCTGTTTTTT
TRBD2	once	TRBV7-9	TRBJ2-3	CSSSSRLAGGPDTQYF	TGTTCCAGCAGTTCAAGACTAGCGGGGGGCCCAGATACGCAGTATTTT
NA	NA	TRBV19	TRBJ2-1	CASSMGGGSALGEQFF	TGTGCCAGTAGTATGGGGGGCGGGAGTGCATTGGGTGAGCAGTTCTTC
TRBD2	NA	TRBV5-6	TRBJ2-3	CATPPRVSGTDTQYF	TGTGCCACCCCTCCTCGGGTTAGCGGGACAGATACGCAGTATTTT
NA	NA	TRBV28	TRBJ1-1	CASRTAGYTEAFF	TGTGCCAGCAGGACTGCAGGGTACACTGAAGCTTTCTTT
NA	NA	TRBV13	TRBJ1-2	CASSFGPGVAYGYTF	TGTGCCAGCAGCTTTGGGCCCGGGGTGGCCTATGGCTACACCTTC
TRBD1	NA	TRBV5-1	TRBJ2-2	CASSSKGQGNTGELFF	TGCGCCAGCAGCTCGAAGGGACAGGGGAACACCGGGGAGCTGTTTTTT
NA	NA	TRBV4-3	TRBJ1-4	CASSQEISGDEKLFF	TGCGCCAGCAGCCAAGAAATCTCAGGGGATGAAAAACTGTTTTTT
TRBD2	NA	TRBV6-1	TRBJ2-7	CASSEELAGTFLKYF	TGTGCCAGCAGTGAAGAGCTAGCGGGGACCTTTCTTAAGTACTTC
NA	NA	TRBV28	TRBJ2-5	CASSLRSGLWSTETQYF	TGTGCCAGCAGTTTAAGGTCGGGACTTTGGAGCACGGAGACCCAGTACTTC
TRBD2	NA	TRBV9	TRBJ2-3	CASSTRLAGPTDTQYF	TGTGCCAGCAGCACTCGACTAGCGGGCCCCACAGATACGCAGTATTTT
NA	NA	TRBV7-9	TRBJ2-5	CASSLGWTEETQYF	TGTGCCAGCAGCTTAGGATGGACAGAAGAGACCCAGTACTTC
TRBD2	NA	TRBV7-2	TRBJ2-3	CASSWTSDPTDTQYF	TGTGCCAGCAGTTGGACTAGCGACCCCACAGATACGCAGTATTTT